The 8 T cell receptor beta chains below were found in one sample sequenced in a study of T cell responses to AZD1222 COVID-19 vaccine (dated by TCRdb to the early 2020s). Reading the label with the study, this specimen's time point is: baseline before first vaccination. Library prep was done by the immunoSEQ multiplex PCR assay. TCRdb took this table from immuneACCESS and kept in-frame rearrangements with V and J called. Such tables lack part of the clones; where checked against another copy, unresolved V genes explain under half of the gap, and the rest is unexplained. The table for this sample lists some 22,000 clones; 82% of them were counted only once. The ten largest clones capture less than 50% of the sample. The sample in question was peripheral blood, obtained on day 0 of AZD1222 vaccination. Receptors were obtained from an adult in good health.

The chain employs TRBV7-6 and TRBJ2-7; the D gene is possibly TRBD2 (6 bases). The V end was cut by 5 bases, the J end by 0 bases, with 23 bases between. This CDR3 comprises 18 residues. Germline V gene data show CDR1 as SGHVS and CDR2 as FNYEAQ. The CDR3, as DNA: TGTGCCAGCAGCGAAGGGGAGGCCCTTCGTTCCGGCTCCTACGAGCAGTACTTC. Translated: CASSEGEALRSGSYEQYF.

The chain is built from TRBV2 and TRBJ1-2; D is unresolved. V lost 4 bases and J lost 8, with 14 bases in between. Per the germline V gene, CDR1 is SNHLY and CDR2 is FYNNEI. This CDR3 is 13 amino acids long. CDR3: CASSVKDLWGYTF. The CDR3 bases are TGTGCCAGCAGTGTGAAGGATTTATGGGGCTACACCTTC.

The chain joins TRBV6-2 or TRBV6-3 to TRBJ1-6; unclear D gene. V dropped 0 bases and J dropped 7 bases, with 10 bases sitting between them. Germline V lookup: CDR1 MNHEY, CDR2 SVGEGT. This CDR3 is built from 15 residues. The CDR3 DNA reads TGTGCCAGCAGTTACTCGAAGCGAGGAAATTCACCCCTCCACTTT. Its translation is CASSYSKRGNSPLHF.

This clone was seen a handful of times. The chain is built from TRBV3-1 (or the pseudogene TRBV3-2) and TRBJ1-1; 7 nucleotides align to TRBD1. Trimming took 2 bases from V and 5 from J; bases not matched to a gene: 2. This CDR3 region has 13 residues. Per the germline V gene, CDR1 is LGHDT and CDR2 is YNNKEL (reference sequence). The CDR3 spells CASSQPQGTEAFF. The CDR3 DNA sequence: TGTGCCAGCAGCCAACCACAGGGGACTGAAGCTTTCTTT.

This chain joins TRBV19 and TRBJ2-1; TRBD1 agrees at 7 bases. The CDR3 covers 13 residues. The V and J ends lost 5 bases and 8 bases, in that order; junction bases with no gene match: 6. Germline V lookup: CDR1 LNHDA, CDR2 SQIVND (reference sequence). This CDR3 reads CASSVADRDEQFF. CDR3 nucleotide sequence: TGTGCCAGTAGTGTGGCTGACAGGGATGAGCAGTTCTTC.

V gene TRBV10-3 combines with J gene TRBJ1-5, with TRBD1 matching 8 bases. Looked up from germline, CDR1 is ENHRY and CDR2 is SYGVKD. This CDR3 contains 14 residues. The junction had 3 bases not matched to a gene; V was cut back by 2 bases and J by 6 bases. CDR3 sequence: CAISEAGGIQPQHF. The CDR3 coding sequence is TGTGCCATCAGTGAGGCAGGGGGCATTCAGCCCCAGCATTTT.

The genes are TRBV27 and TRBJ2-2; 11 positions match TRBD2. The CDR3 extends over 16 amino acids. CDR1 and CDR2 (germline): MNHEY, SMNVEV (reference sequence). The J segment lost 6 bases and the V segment lost 5 bases, leaving 8 bases of the junction unmatched. In DNA form, the CDR3 reads TGTGCCAGCAGTCCCGGTAGCGGGGGGGGCTCCGGGGAGCTGTTTTTT. The encoded protein is CASSPGSGGGSGELFF.

V and J are TRBV7-9 and TRBJ2-1; 8 bases line up with TRBD2. Germline assignment: CDR1 SEHNR and CDR2 FQNEAQ (reference sequence). The CDR3 runs 18 residues. The trim removed 1 base at V and 8 bases at J, leaving 16 bases unmatched. Here the CDR3 reads CASSLDSSIAGRTYEQFF. The CDR3, as DNA: TGTGCCAGCAGCTTAGATTCGTCGATAGCGGGAAGGACCTATGAGCAGTTCTTC.